Listed below are T cell receptor beta chains from one sample, sequenced in a study of blood T cell repertoires in COVID-19. The table came from immunoSEQ multiplex PCR; TCRdb's copy has only in-frame clones and leaves some out. The sample holds 60,000 to 85,000 clones, 80% seen once. Specimen: peripheral blood. The receptors derive from a human donor in a cohort sampled during active COVID-19. CDR3s include the opening cysteine and the closing phenylalanine or tryptophan. A D gene is named only where the DNA matches it firmly. Expanded clones get a size class; other rows say once, few or many, or leave the size out.

cdr3_nt cdr3_aa j_call clone_size v_call d_call
TGTGCCAGTAGTATTCTAGCGGGGACTGAGCAGTTCTTC CASSILAGTEQFF TRBJ2-1 - TRBV19 TRBD2
TGTGCCAGCAGGTCCCCGGGTCAGCGGCGGGGCACAGATACGCAGTATTTT CASRSPGQRRGTDTQYF TRBJ2-3 - TRBV7-9 -
TGCGCCAGCACCCCAGGGGACAGAAACACCGGGGAGCTGTTTTTT CASTPGDRNTGELFF TRBJ2-2 few TRBV4-1 TRBD1
TGTGCCAGCAGCTCCACCCCAGGGGCTAGCACAGATACGCAGTATTTT CASSSTPGASTDTQYF TRBJ2-3 - TRBV11-1 -
TGTGCCACCAGGAGTGGGACACGGTCTGAAGCTTTCTTT CATRSGTRSEAFF TRBJ1-1 - TRBV24-1 -
TGTGCCAGCAGCACGAACAGGGTAATAGCTTTCTTT CASSTNRVIAFF TRBJ1-1 once TRBV12-3/TRBV12-4 -
TGTGCCAGCAGAACCGGACTAGCGGGTTACAATGAGCAGTTCTTC CASRTGLAGYNEQFF TRBJ2-1 once TRBV3-1/TRBV3-2 TRBD2
TGTGCCAGCAGCTCCTTCACCGGGGAGCTGTTTTTT CASSSFTGELFF TRBJ2-2 - TRBV3-1/TRBV3-2 -
TGTGCCAGCTCACCCCGGACTAGCCTGGCTGAGCAGTTCTTC CASSPRTSLAEQFF TRBJ2-1 - TRBV18 TRBD2
TGTGCCAGCAGTCGCGACAGGGGGACGTGGGAGACCCAGTACTTC CASSRDRGTWETQYF TRBJ2-5 - TRBV6-2/TRBV6-3 TRBD1
TGTGCCACCAGCAGAGATGCGGGGGCAGATACGCAGTATTTT CATSRDAGADTQYF TRBJ2-3 - TRBV15 TRBD2
TGTGCCACCAGGCAGGGAGGTGTGACTGAAGCTTTCTTT CATRQGGVTEAFF TRBJ1-1 - TRBV24-1 -
TGTGCCAGCAGCCGCGGGACGGATAATCAGCCCCAGCATTTT CASSRGTDNQPQHF TRBJ1-5 - TRBV6-5 -
TGTGCCAGCAGCGAACTAGTCGGGAGTGATACGCAGTATTTT CASSELVGSDTQYF TRBJ2-3 - TRBV5-5 -
TGCGCCAGCAGCCCCTGGACAAATAATTCACCCCTCCACTTT CASSPWTNNSPLHF TRBJ1-6 - TRBV5-1 -
TGTGCCAGCAGCTTCCGGGACAGGGGTGTGGAAGCTTTCTTT CASSFRDRGVEAFF TRBJ1-1 few TRBV7-8 TRBD1
TGTGCCAGCAGCTTAGTACAGGGGGCCTCCCAAGAGACCCAGTACTTC CASSLVQGASQETQYF TRBJ2-5 - TRBV11-3 TRBD1
TGCGCCAGCAGCCAGGAGGACAGGGGTACCGAAAAACTGTTTTTT CASSQEDRGTEKLFF TRBJ1-4 - TRBV4-1 TRBD1
TGTGCCAGCAGTTTCCGGACAGGGTATTTAGAAAAACTGTTTTTT CASSFRTGYLEKLFF TRBJ1-4 - TRBV27 TRBD1
TGTGCCAGCAGCCCACCGGGACACTTGAGGTACGAGCAGTACTTC CASSPPGHLRYEQYF TRBJ2-7 - TRBV7-9 -
TGTGCCAGCAGCTTGGCGGGGGGGCCCTCCGAGCAGTACTTC CASSLAGGPSEQYF TRBJ2-7 - TRBV7-3 TRBD2
TGTGCCATCAGTGAAGAGGGGGTTCAGTTCTATGGCTACACCTTC CAISEEGVQFYGYTF TRBJ1-2 - TRBV10-3 -
TGCAGCGTTGACTCCGGGGATGGCTACACCTTC CSVDSGDGYTF TRBJ1-2 few TRBV29-1 -
TGTGCCAGCAGCTTATTCAGGGGATACGAGCAGTACTTC CASSLFRGYEQYF TRBJ2-7 once TRBV11-1 -
TGTGCCAGCCGACAGGGGGAGTCCTACGAGCAGTACTTC CASRQGESYEQYF TRBJ2-7 once TRBV7-6 TRBD1
TGTGCCAGCAACAACAGGGGCCTGAACACTGAAGCTTTCTTT CASNNRGLNTEAFF TRBJ1-1 - TRBV28 TRBD1
TGTGCCAGCAGCCAAGATTTACAGAGCTATGGCTACACCTTC CASSQDLQSYGYTF TRBJ1-2 - TRBV14 -
TGCGCCAGCAGCTCTCAGGGAGAGACCCAGTACTTC CASSSQGETQYF TRBJ2-5 - TRBV5-1 -
TGTGCCAGCAGCTTACACAGCTCCTACAATGAGCAGTTCTTC CASSLHSSYNEQFF TRBJ2-1 - TRBV7-3 -
TGTGCCAGCAGTCCTCGTTCGAGCTCCTATAATTCACCCCTCCACTTT CASSPRSSSYNSPLHF TRBJ1-6 few TRBV6-6 -
TGTGCCAGCAGTTACCAACAGAAGAGAAATTCACCCCTCCACTTT CASSYQQKRNSPLHF TRBJ1-6 - TRBV6-6 -
TGTGCCAGCAGTCCCTCTACGGATACGCAGTATTTT CASSPSTDTQYF TRBJ2-3 - TRBV28 -
TGTGCCAGCAGCTCGACAGGGACCTTCGAATACGAGCAGTACTTC CASSSTGTFEYEQYF TRBJ2-7 - TRBV7-2 TRBD1
TGTGCCAGCAGCTCGTACCCGGGGGGCAGTTATGAAAAACTGTTTTTT CASSSYPGGSYEKLFF TRBJ1-4 - TRBV7-2 -
TGTGCCAGCAGCGTAGGACTAGCGGGAGGGGGAGATACGCAGTATTTT CASSVGLAGGGDTQYF TRBJ2-3 once TRBV9 TRBD2
TGTGCCAGCAGCTTTCTCGGAGAACAGGGAGTAGCCAAAAACATTCAGTACTTC CASSFLGEQGVAKNIQYF TRBJ2-4 - TRBV7-8 -
TGTGCCAGTCTGGGACAGTCCACAGATACGCAGTATTTT CASLGQSTDTQYF TRBJ2-3 - TRBV6-5 TRBD1
TGTGCCAGCAGTGAATCGGGGGAGGATCAGCCCCAGCATTTT CASSESGEDQPQHF TRBJ1-5 - TRBV25-1 -
TGTGCCAGCATGATTAGCGGGGGGGCCGGAGAGACCCAGTACTTC CASMISGGAGETQYF TRBJ2-5 few TRBV6-6 TRBD2
TGTGCCAGCAGCCAAGGTACGGTGCCTGTGGCAGATACGCAGTATTTT CASSQGTVPVADTQYF TRBJ2-3 few TRBV3-1/TRBV3-2 -
TGTGCCAGCTCACCGCGGGGGGCTGATGAAAAACTGTTTTTT CASSPRGADEKLFF TRBJ1-4 - TRBV18 -
TGTGCCAGCAGCTTAGGGGGAACTAGGACCACTATACATGGCTACACCTTC CASSLGGTRTTIHGYTF TRBJ1-2 - TRBV7-2 -
TGTGCCACCAGTGGTACTAGCGGGAGTTACAATGAGCAGTTCTTC CATSGTSGSYNEQFF TRBJ2-1 - TRBV24-1 TRBD2
TGCGCCAGCAGCTTGAACCCTAGATCGGACAATGAGCAGTTCTTC CASSLNPRSDNEQFF TRBJ2-1 - TRBV5-1 -
TGTGCCAGCAGCTCCGTCTCTGGAAACACCATATATTTT CASSSVSGNTIYF TRBJ1-3 - TRBV7-2 -
TGTGCCAGCAGCCTTCTAGGGAACACCGGGGAGCTGTTTTTT CASSLLGNTGELFF TRBJ2-2 - TRBV7-3 -
TGTGCCAGCAGCCGAGGACAGGGAACTGGAAACACCATATATTTT CASSRGQGTGNTIYF TRBJ1-3 - TRBV11-2 TRBD1
TGCAGTGCTAGTAGAGGGGGATCCTACGAGCAGTACTTC CSASRGGSYEQYF TRBJ2-7 - TRBV20-1 -
TGTGCCAGCAACATCAAAGTCGGCTACACCTTC CASNIKVGYTF TRBJ1-2 - TRBV2 -
TGTGCCAGCAGCTTCCTCGGACAGGGGACCGGGGAGCTGTTTTTT CASSFLGQGTGELFF TRBJ2-2 - TRBV11-3 TRBD1
TGCGCCAGCAGCTTTAGCGGGAGTCCCTACAATGAGCAGTTCTTC CASSFSGSPYNEQFF TRBJ2-1 - TRBV5-1 TRBD2
TGTGCCAGCAGCTTGGAACTAGCGCGCTCCTACAATGAGCAGTTCTTC CASSLELARSYNEQFF TRBJ2-1 few TRBV5-6 TRBD2
TGTGCCAGCAGCCGCAGGGTGGGCACCGGGGAGCTGTTTTTT CASSRRVGTGELFF TRBJ2-2 - TRBV6-5 -
TGTGCCAGCAGCCCCCGACTAGCGGGAGTGAACAATGAGCAGTTCTTC CASSPRLAGVNNEQFF TRBJ2-1 once TRBV11-1 TRBD2
TGTGCCAGCAGCGATGGGACAGGGAGATGGTACGAGCAGTACTTC CASSDGTGRWYEQYF TRBJ2-7 few TRBV5-4 TRBD1
TGTGCCAGTAGTAGAACGGGACAGGGGACGGTTGGGGCCAACGTCCTGACTTTC CASSRTGQGTVGANVLTF TRBJ2-6 - TRBV19 TRBD1
TGTGCCAGCTCACCATCTGACAATGGCTACACCTTC CASSPSDNGYTF TRBJ1-2 - TRBV18 -